The present entry profiles one T cell receptor (beta chain) with its context. Germline lookup yields CDR1 MGHDK and CDR2 SYGVNS. V dropped 4 bases and J dropped 7 bases, with 17 bases sitting between them. The length of the CDR3 is 14 residues. Profiled with immunoSEQ multiplex PCR; TCRdb holds only in-frame clones, not every one. The sample holds some 150,000 clones, 77% seen once. These data belong to a study of blood T cell repertoires in COVID-19. Sequencing was carried out using peripheral blood. The V and J genes are TRBV25-1 and TRBJ2-7, with a weak D call TRBD2 (6 bases). This receptor was taken from a woman between 50 and 59 years old with active or convalescent COVID-19. This CDR3 is CASSGHGSSREQYF. The CDR3 DNA is TGTGCCAGCAGTGGACACGGGAGTTCGCGGGAGCAGTACTTC.